This T cell receptor beta chain derives from a study of blood T cell repertoires in COVID-19. Study in general: Nucleic acid was either cDNA or gDNA, and it came from T cells, B-cell-depleted T cells, or PBMCs.

V lost 1 base and J lost 4; bases outside the gene matches: 6. Per germline, CDR1 LNHNV and CDR2 YYDKDF (reference sequence). This CDR3 is 15 amino acids long. Data came from immunoSEQ multiplex PCR; TCRdb stores just in-frame clones and leaves some out. This sample has 30,000 to 40,000 clones, with approximately 79% found just once. The sequence was obtained from a man between 70 and 80 years old with acute or convalescent COVID-19. The rearrangement uses TRBV15 and TRBJ1-1; 7 nucleotides line up with TRBD1. Sequencing was carried out using peripheral blood. The CDR3 sequence: CATSRVNRGGTEAFF. The CDR3 DNA reads TGTGCCACCAGCAGAGTCAACAGGGGAGGCACTGAAGCTTTCTTT.